This T cell receptor (beta chain) is from a study of T cell repertoires in ileal Crohn's disease. Study background: At surgery, under 40% of patients smoked, with median disease duration roughly 7.7 years. All patients had surgery for stricturing (approximately 60%) or penetrating (around 39%) disease. Study-wide results and caveats: Sorted CD8 T cells held more high-frequency clones than CD4.

Adults with ileal or ileocolonic Crohn's disease and an indication for resection were eligible. Trimming at V came to 1 base and at J to 3 bases, leaving 4 bases not matched to a gene. CDR1 and CDR2 from the germline V gene are SGHDT and YYEEEE. This CDR3 has 16 amino acids. Details on this clone: What it binds is unknown.

Repertoires were generated with immunoSEQ multiplex PCR, while TCRdb's copy carries only in-frame clones and drops some. The data hold about 17,000 clones, with 70% to 90% observed a single time. Sequenced: ileal tissue. The genes are TRBV5-6 and TRBJ2-1; 10 bases are a match to TRBD1. This receptor was obtained from an adult with Crohn's disease. The CDR3 bases are TGTGCCAGCAGCTTGTTGGGACAGGGGAACTACAATGAGCAGTTCTTC. This codes for CASSLLGQGNYNEQFF.